Sequencing of this T cell receptor beta chain was carried out in a study of blood T cell repertoires in COVID-19. Study information: The origin of the acute and convalescent COVID-19 samples was the United States, Italy and Spain.

Assay used: immunoSEQ multiplex PCR; TCRdb lists only in-frame clones, some missing. Among more than 90,000 clones, 86% were seen once, and the ten largest hold approximately 8%. Germline assignment: CDR1 LNHDA and CDR2 SQIVND (reference sequence). This CDR3 region has 15 residues. Comments on this clone: Its ends do not fully match the called genes, so a read error is possible.

This sequence joins TRBV19 and TRBJ1-5; 7 bases match TRBD1. Sequencing used peripheral blood. This receptor was taken from a man aged 65 to 79 who had recovered from COVID-19. The CDR3 DNA is TGTGCCAGTAGCATAGGGACAGCGATAAATCAGCCCCAGCATTTT. Protein product: CASSIGTAINQPQHF.